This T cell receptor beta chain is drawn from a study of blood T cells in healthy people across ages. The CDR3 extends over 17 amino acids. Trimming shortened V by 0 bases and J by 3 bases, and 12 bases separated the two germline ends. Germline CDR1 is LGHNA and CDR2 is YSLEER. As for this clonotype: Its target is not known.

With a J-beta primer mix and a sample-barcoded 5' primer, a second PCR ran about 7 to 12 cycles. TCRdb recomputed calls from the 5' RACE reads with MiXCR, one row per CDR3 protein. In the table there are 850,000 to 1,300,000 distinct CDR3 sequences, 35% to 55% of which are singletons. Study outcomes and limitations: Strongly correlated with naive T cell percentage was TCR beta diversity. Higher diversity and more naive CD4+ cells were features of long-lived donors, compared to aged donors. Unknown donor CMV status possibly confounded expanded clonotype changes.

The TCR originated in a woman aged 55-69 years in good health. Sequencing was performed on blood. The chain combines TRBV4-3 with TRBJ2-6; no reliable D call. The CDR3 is CASSQDPSGNGANVLTF. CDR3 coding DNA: TGCGCCAGCAGCCAAGATCCATCTGGAAATGGGGCCAACGTCCTGACTTTC.